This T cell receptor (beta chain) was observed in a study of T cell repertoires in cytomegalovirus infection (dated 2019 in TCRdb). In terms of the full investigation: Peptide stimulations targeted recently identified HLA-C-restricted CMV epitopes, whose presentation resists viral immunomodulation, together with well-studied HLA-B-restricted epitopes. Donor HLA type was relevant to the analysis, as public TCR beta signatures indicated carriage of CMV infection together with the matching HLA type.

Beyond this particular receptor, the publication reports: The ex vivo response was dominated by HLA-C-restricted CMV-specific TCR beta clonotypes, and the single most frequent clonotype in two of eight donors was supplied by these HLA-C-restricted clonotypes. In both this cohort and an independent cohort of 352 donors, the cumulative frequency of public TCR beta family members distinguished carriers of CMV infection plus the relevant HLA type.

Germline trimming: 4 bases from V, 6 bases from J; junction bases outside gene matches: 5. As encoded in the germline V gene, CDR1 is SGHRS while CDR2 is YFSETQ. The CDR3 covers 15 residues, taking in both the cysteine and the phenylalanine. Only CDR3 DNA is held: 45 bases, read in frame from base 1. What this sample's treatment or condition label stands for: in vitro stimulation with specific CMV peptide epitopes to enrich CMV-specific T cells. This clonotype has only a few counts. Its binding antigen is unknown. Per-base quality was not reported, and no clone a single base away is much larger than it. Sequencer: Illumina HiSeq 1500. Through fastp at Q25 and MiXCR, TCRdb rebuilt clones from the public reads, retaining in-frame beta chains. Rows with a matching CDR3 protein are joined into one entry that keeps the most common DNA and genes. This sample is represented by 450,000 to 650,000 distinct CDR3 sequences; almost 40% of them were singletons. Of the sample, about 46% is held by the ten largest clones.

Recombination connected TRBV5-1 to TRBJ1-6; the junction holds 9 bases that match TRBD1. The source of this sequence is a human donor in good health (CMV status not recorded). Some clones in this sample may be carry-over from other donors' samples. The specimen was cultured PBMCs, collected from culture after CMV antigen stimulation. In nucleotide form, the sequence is TGCGCCAGCAGCAACCAACAGGGGGCTAATTCACCCCTCCACTTT. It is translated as CASSNQQGANSPLHF.